This T cell receptor beta chain emerged from a study of Ad26.COV2.S vaccination and SARS-CoV-2 variants (dated by TCRdb to about 2021). A note on the overall study: Donors in the vaccine arm were drawn from COV1001, a multicentre, randomized, double-blind, placebo-controlled phase I-IIa trial testing Ad26.COV2.S in healthy adults. Ad26.COV2.S was administered intramuscularly at 5 x 10^10 or 1 x 10^11 viral particles, either as a single shot or as two shots given 56 days apart. TCRbeta repertoire sequencing served as the tool for gauging how specific and how broad the SARS-CoV-2-reactive T cell receptors were following Ad26.COV2.S vaccination. A total of 32 samples were included in the TCR-sequenced set, comprising around 19 Ad26.COV2.S vaccine recipients, 5 placebo recipients and 8 SARS-CoV-2 convalescent individuals. Trial participants were randomized into five groups of five: low-dose or high-dose Ad26.COV2.S given once or twice, or placebo on both occasions. Investigators remained blinded to trial group allocation during experiments and outcome assessment.

The immunoSEQ Assay was used to sequence TCRbeta CDR3 regions. After extraction, genomic DNA underwent amplification by bias-controlled multiplex PCR, followed by high-throughput sequencing. The study's own analysis went as follows. Collapsing and filtering of sequences were performed to quantify the absolute abundance of each unique TCRbeta CDR3 region. T cell fraction was estimated by normalization of TCRbeta template counts to usable DNA, with usable DNA being measured through amplification of reference genes present in all nucleated cells. Repertoire TCRs were annotated as SARS-CoV-2-specific by exact matching of V gene, CDR3 amino acid sequence and J gene to a known reactive TCR set. MIRA supplied the reference SARS-CoV-2 TCR set, which was filtered for enrichment in COVID-19-positive ImmuneCODE repertoires so that public or cross-reactive TCRs were removed. Based on the MIRA antigens, annotated TCRs were further analysed at the level of specific ORF or position within ORF. Breadth was defined as annotated unique rearrangements over total unique productive rearrangements; depth was the summed frequency of those rearrangements. Group comparisons of TCR breadth used two-sided Wilcoxon rank-sum tests. The immuneACCESS repertoire file appears here via TCRdb, limited to in-frame rearrangements. These files lack a portion of the clones; in checked studies, under half of the deficit traces to unresolved V genes, and the cause of the others is not known. The DNA gave D and trimming, while V, J and clone size come from that table. Recorded for this sample are roughly 500,000 clones; about 91% of them occurred a single time. The top ten hold just over 2.5% of the sample.

With respect to this clone: Its antigen is currently not known. No per-base quality is available; no much larger clone lies one base away.

This specimen's treatment or condition label, per the study, means: 15 to 20 received Ad26.COV2.S at low or high dose, single or two shots; 5 received placebo; per-sample allocation not given. For vaccine and placebo recipients, the sequenced repertoires came from samples collected on day 63 after the first injection. In Cohort 1b, around 25 adults aged 18-55 years were enrolled at a single site in Boston, USA, between 29 July and 7 August 2020. As a vaccine, Ad26.COV2.S was a replication-incompetent adenovirus type 26 vector that expressed a prefusion-stabilized SARS-CoV-2 spike protein derived from the original Wuhan strain. From a lookup of the germline V gene, CDR1 and CDR2 are SGHTA and FQGTGA. From the cysteine up to the phenylalanine, the CDR3 has a length of 16 residues. The DNA shown is the 48-base CDR3, in frame from base 1. V has 5 bases trimmed and J has 3 bases trimmed; junction bases matching no gene number 6.

Overall results and qualifications from the work: Ad26.COV2.S recipients had higher spike-specific TCR breadth than placebo recipients (P = 0.0014). After vaccination, spike-specific CD8+ and CD4+ T cell responses were reported to show substantial breadth. The study was not powered to compare responses between vaccine doses or regimens. Comparable non-spike TCR breadth was observed between vaccine and placebo recipients, consistent with only spike being contained in the vaccine. According to the authors, total T cell responses may have been underestimated by the TCR breadth and depth analyses.

The V gene is TRBV7-3 and the J gene is TRBJ2-1; 11 bases in the middle match TRBD2. The TCR originated in a person between 18 and 60 years old who received the Ad26.COV2.S COVID-19 vaccine or a placebo. Specimen: peripheral blood, collected in a trial of Ad26.COV2.S vaccine versus placebo. The CDR3 region has the sequence CASSLRTSGHYNEQFF. The nucleotides are TGTGCCAGCAGCCTCCGGACTAGCGGGCACTACAATGAGCAGTTCTTC.